The 3 T cell receptor beta chains reported below all come from one sample, sequenced in a study of blood T cell repertoires in COVID-19. The method was immunoSEQ multiplex PCR; TCRdb's version includes in-frame clones alone and lacks a portion of them. The sample yields 70,000 or so clones, roughly 87% seen once. Sequencing was done on a sample of peripheral blood. The receptor set was obtained from a human donor in a cohort sampled during active COVID-19.

The table lists this clone with a few counts. V usage is TRBV6-6 and J usage is TRBJ1-1; 8 nucleotides line up with TRBD1. Germline V lookup: CDR1 MNHNY, CDR2 SVGAGI (reference sequence). Trimming cost V 10 bases and J 10 bases; bases outside gene matches: 8. The CDR3 has 11 residues. This chain's CDR3 is CATLDRVIAFF. The CDR3, as DNA: TGTGCCACCCTGGACAGGGTAATAGCTTTCTTT.

This clone has only one observation. The chain recombines TRBV6-5 with TRBJ1-5, with TRBD1 as a possible D gene (6 bases). CDR3 size: 13 residues. V was cut by 6 bases and J by 3 bases, with 9 bases left in between. The V gene's germline CDR1 is MNHEY and CDR2 SVGAGI. The CDR3 spells CASRGQHNQPQHF. CDR3 in DNA: TGTGCCAGCAGAGGACAGCACAATCAGCCCCAGCATTTT.

This clone is termed medium-sized. This chain links TRBV5-1 with TRBJ1-1; 8 positions agree with TRBD1. V was pared by 3 bases and J by 1 base, with 5 bases of the junction left unmatched. Germline-derived CDR1 and CDR2 are SGHRS and YFSETQ. This CDR3 has 15 amino acids. The CDR3 nucleotides are TGCGCCAGCAGCTGGGCGGGGACAGGGAACACTGAAGCTTTCTTT. The encoded protein is CASSWAGTGNTEAFF. Filled out from reference TRBV5-1 and TRBJ1-1, the complete variable domain reads KAGVTQTPRYLIKTRGQQVTLSCSPISGHRSVSWYQQTPGQGLQFLFEYFSETQRNKGNFPGRFSGRQFSNSRSEMNVSTLELGDSALYLCASSWAGTGNTEAFFGQGTRLTVV.